This passage covers 30 T cell receptor beta chains from one sample sequenced in a study of blood T cell repertoires in COVID-19. This table comes from immunoSEQ multiplex PCR, and its TCRdb copy is limited to in-frame clones, with some not included. This table has approximately 110,000 clones, 85% to 90% appearing once. The sample consisted of peripheral blood. Receptors were obtained from a woman between 45 and 60 years old with active or convalescent COVID-19.

The chain carries TRBV25-1 and TRBJ2-2; D unresolved. Germline V gene data show CDR1 as MGHDK and CDR2 as SYGVNS. The CDR3 runs to 14 residues. V lost 6 bases and J lost 4, with 12 bases in between. CDR3 amino acids: CASRRGLGTGELFF. Written as DNA, the CDR3 is TGTGCCAGCAGGAGAGGTTTGGGCACCGGGGAGCTGTTTTTT.

The V call is TRBV9, the J call TRBJ2-7; the D gene is possibly TRBD2 (7 bases). This CDR3 spans 16 amino acids. V was pared by 0 bases and J by 0 bases, with 13 bases between. Germline CDR1 reads SGDLS; CDR2 reads YYNGEE. CDR3 nucleotide sequence: TGTGCCAGCAGCGTAGTTCAAGCGGGACACTCCTACGAGCAGTACTTC. Translated, it gives CASSVVQAGHSYEQYF.

This chain joins TRBV19 and TRBJ1-5, with D possibly matching TRBD1 (5 bases). CDR3 length: 15 amino acids. Germline V gene data show CDR1 as LNHDA and CDR2 as SQIVND (reference sequence). Between the trimmed V and J ends, which lost 3 bases and 2 bases, there was a span of 11 bases. CDR3 sequence reads: CASSITGSGNQPQHF. The CDR3 coding sequence is TGTGCCAGTAGTATTACAGGCTCGGGCAATCAGCCCCAGCATTTT.

The genes are TRBV7-3 and TRBJ2-3; the match to TRBD1 covers 7 bases. Looked up from germline, CDR1 is SGHTA and CDR2 is FQGTGA. V was clipped by 5 bases and J by 4 bases; unmatched bases: 9. The CDR3 contains 15 residues. CDR3 sequence (DNA): TGTGCCAGCAGCCAACAGGGGCCTCCCCCAGATACGCAGTATTTT. It codes for CASSQQGPPPDTQYF.

The rearrangement links TRBV5-4 to TRBJ1-2; 10 bases align to TRBD1. Per germline, CDR1 SGHNT and CDR2 YYREEE (reference sequence). The V segment lost 4 bases and the J segment 5 bases; nucleotides outside the gene matches: 8. This CDR3 region has 15 residues. The CDR3 loop is CASSPGTGDRYGYTF. DNA of the CDR3: TGTGCCAGCAGCCCCGGGACAGGGGATCGGTATGGCTACACCTTC.

About this clone itself: The junction departs from germline at one end; a sequencing error may be responsible. The V and J genes are TRBV7-2 and TRBJ2-7, with D perhaps matching TRBD2 (6 bases). The CDR3 is 16 amino acids. Looked up from germline, CDR1 is SGHTA and CDR2 is FQGNSA. This CDR3 is CASSVAAGVGSYEQYF. The DNA of the CDR3 is TGTGCCAGCAGCGTAGCGGCGGGCGTTGGCTCCTACGAGCAGTACTTC.

The chain combines TRBV29-1 with TRBJ1-4; D is unresolved. Germline V gives CDR1 SQVTM, CDR2 ANQGSEA. The CDR3 has 11 amino acids. V lost 6 bases and J lost 2, with 4 bases in between. Here the CDR3 DNA reads TGCAGCGTCGGGACTAATGAAAAACTGTTTTTT. It encodes CSVGTNEKLFF.

The chain combines TRBV5-4 with TRBJ2-1; tentative D call: TRBD1 (7 bases). Trimming cost V 4 bases and J 0 bases, with 17 bases left between them. From germline, CDR1 is SGHNT and CDR2 YYREEE (reference sequence). CDR3 size: 17 residues. The CDR3 coding sequence is TGTGCCAGCAGCCCCGGAGGGGGCGAACCCTCCTACAATGAGCAGTTCTTC. This sequence encodes CASSPGGGEPSYNEQFF.

This clone was recorded once. V usage is TRBV28 and J usage is TRBJ2-4, with D possibly being TRBD2 (6 bases). The V end was cut by 5 bases, the J end by 7 bases, with 18 bases between. CDR1 MDHEN and CDR2 SYDVKM come from the germline V gene. CDR3 length: 15 amino acids. CDR3 sequence reads: CASSPTRGGVNIQYF. The CDR3 DNA sequence: TGTGCCAGCAGTCCCACCCGTGGAGGGGTCAACATTCAGTACTTC.

V and J are TRBV15 and TRBJ2-3; the match to TRBD2 covers 8 bases. Germline V CDR1 and CDR2: LNHNV, YYDKDF (reference sequence). The CDR3 sequence is 18 residues long. Unmatched junction bases numbered 13, after V lost 1 base and J lost 4 bases. The CDR3 here is CATSRVGWVAGRADTQYF. Here the CDR3 DNA reads TGTGCCACCAGCAGAGTCGGGTGGGTAGCGGGAAGGGCAGATACGCAGTATTTT.

This clone came up once. This rearrangement joins TRBV30 to TRBJ1-6; D is possibly TRBD1 (5 bases). Trimming stripped 2 bases from V and 9 bases from J, with 20 bases between. CDR1 is GTSNPN and CDR2 is SVGIG in the germline V gene (reference sequence). There are 16 residues in the CDR3. CDR3 nucleotides: TGTGCCTGGAGTAACCGGGACTGGGATGAGGGTTCACCCCTCCACTTT. Translating it yields CAWSNRDWDEGSPLHF.

This chain uses TRBV28 with TRBJ1-5; 9 bases are shared with TRBD1. Germline loops: CDR1 MDHEN, CDR2 SYDVKM. There are 16 residues in the CDR3. With V trimmed by 7 bases and J by 0 bases, 7 bases remained unmatched. The CDR3 DNA reads as TGTGCCAGCACTTTGACAGGGGGGTATAGCAATCAGCCCCAGCATTTT. It specifies CASTLTGGYSNQPQHF.

The CDR3 sequence: CASSLKMPGLGNTDTQYF. The CDR3 region has the DNA TGTGCCAGCAGCTTGAAGATGCCGGGACTAGGGAACACAGATACGCAGTATTTT. V gene TRBV6-2 or TRBV6-3 combines with J gene TRBJ2-3; the match to TRBD2 covers 8 bases. CDR1 is MNHEY and CDR2 is SVGEGT in the germline V gene. The junction had 16 bases not matched to a gene; V was cut back by 6 bases and J by 2 bases. This CDR3 is built from 18 residues.

The CDR3 is CASSFLGTGNQPQHF. CDR3 coding DNA: TGTGCCAGCAGCTTTCTGGGTACAGGAAATCAGCCCCAGCATTTT. The chain uses TRBV5-6 and TRBJ1-5; TRBD1 is a possible D gene (5 bases). From germline, CDR1 is SGHDT and CDR2 YYEEEE. V lost 2 bases and J 4 bases, leaving 13 bases between the germline ends. This CDR3 is built from 15 residues.

The V and J genes are TRBV19 and TRBJ2-7; 9 bases fit TRBD2. The CDR3 totals 14 residues. Germline loops: CDR1 LNHDA, CDR2 SQIVND (reference sequence). The V and J ends lost 5 bases and 4 bases, in that order; junction bases with no gene match: 6. The CDR3 region has the DNA TGTGCCAGTAGTTCGGCGGGAGGGCCGTACGAGCAGTACTTC. Encoded protein: CASSSAGGPYEQYF.

V gene TRBV30 combines with J gene TRBJ2-4, with 11 bases identical to TRBD2. Per germline, CDR1 GTSNPN and CDR2 SVGIG (reference sequence). The CDR3 has 14 amino acids. Trimming took 4 bases from V and 1 from J; bases not matched to a gene: 0. DNA of the CDR3: TGTGCCTGGACTAGCGGGAGGGCCAAAAACATTCAGTACTTC. It specifies CAWTSGRAKNIQYF.

The chain employs TRBV25-1 and TRBJ1-6, with TRBD1 matching over 8 bases. This CDR3 is built from 18 residues. The junction had 13 bases not matched to a gene; V was cut back by 0 bases and J by 9 bases. Germline-derived CDR1 and CDR2 are MGHDK and SYGVNS. CDR3 sequence: CASSEYGTGGALGSPLHF. In nucleotides, the CDR3 is TGTGCCAGCAGTGAATACGGGACAGGAGGCGCGCTAGGTTCACCCCTCCACTTT.

The genes are TRBV5-6 and TRBJ2-7; tentatively, D is TRBD1 (5 bases). Germline V gene lookup returns CDR1 SGHDT and CDR2 YYEEEE. The CDR3 covers 13 residues. V was clipped by 2 bases and J by 2 bases, with 8 bases between them. CDR3 in DNA: TGTGCCAGCAGCTTCAGGGATACCTACGAGCAGTACTTC. Amino acids: CASSFRDTYEQYF.

The chain joins TRBV7-2 to TRBJ2-5; perhaps TRBD2 as D (5 bases). Deletions cut 2 bases from V and 1 base from J, with 8 bases between. Looked up from germline, CDR1 is SGHTA and CDR2 is FQGNSA. The CDR3 runs 14 residues. The CDR3 here is CASSLSGFQETQYF. CDR3 nucleotide sequence: TGTGCCAGCAGCTTATCGGGGTTCCAAGAGACCCAGTACTTC.

The genes are TRBV5-1 and TRBJ1-3, with D possibly matching TRBD1 (5 bases). Germline lookup yields CDR1 SGHRS and CDR2 YFSETQ. V dropped 5 bases and J dropped 0 bases, with 12 bases sitting between them. CDR3 length equals 15 residues. The CDR3 is CASSRTGDSGNTIYF. The DNA for the CDR3 is TGCGCCAGCAGTCGAACAGGTGACTCTGGAAACACCATATATTTT.

The chain carries TRBV27 and TRBJ2-1; 8 bases match TRBD2. With 5 bases clipped from V and 3 bases from J, the junction kept 9 bases outside the gene matches. The CDR3 length is 16 residues. Germline V CDR1 and CDR2: MNHEY, SMNVEV (reference sequence). In DNA form, the CDR3 reads TGTGCCAGCAGTCCTCAGGCCGGGAGGGACTACAATGAGCAGTTCTTC. Translating gives CASSPQAGRDYNEQFF.

This sequence joins TRBV28 and TRBJ2-5; TRBD1 matches 9 bases. The CDR3 has 14 amino acids. Germline CDR1 and CDR2: MDHEN and SYDVKM. The J segment lost 6 bases and the V segment lost 5 bases, leaving 7 bases of the junction unmatched. CDR3 sequence (DNA): TGTGCCAGCAGTAAGACAGGGGGACTGAAGACCCAGTACTTC. It is translated as CASSKTGGLKTQYF.

V and J are TRBV9 and TRBJ2-7; TRBD2 might be the D (6 bases). V was pared by 0 bases and J by 6 bases, with 19 bases between. This CDR3 is 16 amino acids long. CDR1 is SGDLS and CDR2 is YYNGEE in the germline V gene. CDR3 coding DNA: TGTGCCAGCAGCGTAGGTGTGGGGGGAGCAGGAGGCGAGCAGTACTTC. This gives the protein CASSVGVGGAGGEQYF.

This clone was counted a single time. The CDR3 bases are TGTGCCAGCAGCGGCCGTCGGGGACATCCCTATGGCTACACCTTC. Translating it yields CASSGRRGHPYGYTF. V is TRBV9 and J is TRBJ1-2; perhaps TRBD1 as D (6 bases). Germline V gives CDR1 SGDLS, CDR2 YYNGEE. Deletions cut 3 bases from V and 4 bases from J, with 16 bases between. The CDR3 runs 15 residues. The entire variable domain, with the rest obtained from reference TRBV9 and TRBJ1-2, is as follows: DSGVTQTPKHLITATGQRVTLRCSPRSGDLSVYWYQQSLDQGLQFLIQYYNGEERAKGNILERFSAQQFPDLHSELNLSSLELGDSALYFCASSGRRGHPYGYTFGSGTRLTVV.

This clone was counted once. This rearrangement joins TRBV21-1 to TRBJ2-1; the D segment call TRBD1 is taken from the table without a DNA check. TRBV21-1 is a recognized pseudogene. This CDR3 region has 17 residues. CDR3 DNA sequence: TGTGCCAGCAGCTGGGGACAGGGGAGGTATCCCTACAATGAGCAGTTCTTC. This translates into CASSWGQGRYPYNEQFF.

The CDR3 region is CSVLTTGEKLFF. The CDR3, as DNA: TGCAGCGTCCTGACCACGGGGGAAAAACTGTTTTTT. This chain uses TRBV29-1 with TRBJ1-4; no definite D call. The CDR3 contains 12 residues. CDR1 is SQVTM, CDR2 ANQGSEA, per germline. Deletions cut 6 bases from V and 8 bases from J, with 13 bases between. The full variable domain, its missing parts supplied by reference TRBV29-1 and TRBJ1-4, is SAVISQKPSRDICQRGTSLTIQCQVDSQVTMMFWYRQQPGQSLTLIATANQGSEATYESGFVIDKFPISRPNLTFSTLTVSNMSPEDSSIYLCSVLTTGEKLFFGSGTQLSVL.

The J gene is TRBJ2-2, the V gene TRBV4-2; D is perhaps TRBD1 (5 bases). CDR3 size: 18 residues. Trimming stripped 1 base from V and 0 bases from J, with 15 bases between. CDR1 is LGHNA, CDR2 YNFKEQ, per germline. DNA of the CDR3: TGTGCCAGCAGCCAAGGTTGGGGTACAGGCTCGAACACCGGGGAGCTGTTTTTT. It codes for CASSQGWGTGSNTGELFF.

This clone has only one observation. The rearrangement joins TRBV7-9 to TRBJ2-1, with 13 bases that match TRBD2. CDR3 length: 18 residues. Germline V lookup: CDR1 SEHNR, CDR2 FQNEAQ (reference sequence). V lost 5 bases and J lost 7; bases outside the gene matches: 14. The CDR3 nucleotides are TGTGCCAGCAGCGCCAGGACTAGCGGGAGAACAAGTTGGAATGAGCAGTTCTTC. Residues: CASSARTSGRTSWNEQFF.

V usage is TRBV7-9 and J usage is TRBJ2-1; D is unresolved. V was clipped by 1 base and J by 10 bases, with 11 bases between them. The germline V gene has CDR1 SEHNR and CDR2 FQNEAQ (reference sequence). CDR3 length equals 13 residues. The CDR3, as DNA: TGTGCCAGCAGCTTAGGTTCCTCAGGAGAGCAGTTCTTC. Its translation: CASSLGSSGEQFF.

This chain uses TRBV19 with TRBJ2-1; TRBD2 matches 14 bases. The length of the CDR3 is 15 residues. V lost 4 bases, J lost 8 bases, and 4 bases stayed unmatched. Germline V gene sequence: CDR1 LNHDA, CDR2 SQIVND (reference sequence). CDR3 amino acids: CASSTTSGRAHEQFF. CDR3 bases: TGTGCCAGTAGTACGACTAGCGGGAGGGCGCATGAGCAGTTCTTC.